The text below deals with one T cell receptor beta chain. These data originate in a study of control samples from healthy donors and cancer patients. The germline CDR1 and CDR2 sequences are SQVTM and ANQGSEA. V shed 1 base, J shed 0 bases, and the junction held 12 bases outside the gene matches. The CDR3 is 18 residues long. Using immunoSEQ multiplex PCR, the repertoire was profiled, and TCRdb retains in-frame clones only, with some absent. This table has about 96,000 clones, approximately 95% appearing once. The chain is built from TRBV29-1 and TRBJ1-2; 9 bases are shared with TRBD1. Sequencing input: blood. The sequence was collected from a man aged 18 to 29 in good health. The CDR3 protein is CSVEGRGQGSTTNYGYTF. The CDR3 DNA reads TGCAGCGTTGAAGGGCGGGGACAGGGCTCCACTACTAACTATGGCTACACCTTC.